This TCR beta chain was retrieved from a study of blood T cell repertoires in COVID-19. About the research overall: PBMCs, B-cell-depleted T cells, or T cells provided the cDNA or gDNA that made up the material.

J was trimmed by 4 bases and V by 1 base; bases with no gene match: 2. The CDR3 consists of 14 residues. Looked up from germline, CDR1 is LGHNA and CDR2 is YSLEER. The table came from immunoSEQ multiplex PCR; TCRdb's copy has only in-frame clones and leaves some out. The sample has 150,000 to 200,000 clones; approximately 82% are singletons. Enrolled through a virtual design, the participants were between roughly 18 and 90 years of age and came from about two dozen US areas. Sequencing was done on a sample of PBMCs or T cells enriched from blood (not recorded which). The origin of this receptor is a woman in her fifties or sixties who had recovered from COVID-19. The chain has TRBV4-3 and TRBJ1-1; 8 bases map to TRBD1. This CDR3 is CASSQGTGSTEAFF. In DNA, the CDR3 is TGCGCCAGCAGCCAAGGGACAGGGAGCACTGAAGCTTTCTTT.